This TCR beta chain was sequenced in a study of blood T cell repertoires in COVID-19. Turning to the study itself: Researchers got acute and convalescent COVID-19 samples from the United States, Italy and Spain. T cells, B-cell-depleted T cells, or PBMCs supplied cDNA or gDNA.

In the original workflow: How many nucleated cells were present was estimated from reference gene primer amplification. Here immunoSEQ multiplex PCR was the method, and the copy in TCRdb shows in-frame clones only, minus some. V, J and clone size reflect that table, while D and trimming were determined from the DNA. The table records 200,000 to 250,000 clones, about 78% of them present only once. The CDR3 runs to 13 residues. The germline V and J ends were trimmed by 10 bases and 2 bases, with 15 bases remaining between them. Germline CDR1 reads MNHEY; CDR2 reads SVGAGI. The source material was peripheral blood. The TCR comes from a woman between 65 and 79 years old with acute or convalescent COVID-19. This chain connects TRBV6-5 to TRBJ2-7, with TRBD2 as a possible D gene (7 bases). As DNA, the CDR3 is TGTGCCACCTGGGGGGGGGCGACCTACGAGCAGTACGTC. Translating it yields CATWGGATYEQYV.